This passage covers 7 T cell receptor beta chains from one sample sequenced in a study of cytomegalovirus exposure and HLA in healthy donors. In the PCR, 60 Vbeta and 13 Jbeta primers were used. Measured with immunoSEQ multiplex PCR; TCRdb has only the in-frame clones, and not every one. This sample has 150,000 to 200,000 clones, with roughly 85% found just once. Sequencing was performed on PBMCs. The source is a woman aged 45-65 years in good health and CMV-seropositive.

This clone showed up just a few times. The chain has TRBV7-9 and TRBJ2-1, with a possible D match to TRBD1 (7 bases). V lost 3 bases to trimming and J lost 7 bases, with 13 bases between them. Germline values: CDR1 SEHNR, CDR2 FQNEAQ (reference sequence). The CDR3 contains 14 residues. The CDR3, as DNA: TGTGCCAGCAGCTTCAGGGGGGTTCTTAATGAGCAGTTCTTC. Translation: CASSFRGVLNEQFF. Based on the CDR3 plus reference TRBV7-9 and TRBJ2-1, the full variable domain is DTGVSQNPRHKITKRGQNVTFRCDPISEHNRLYWYRQTLGQGPEFLTYFQNEAQLEKSRLLSDRFSAERPKGSFSTLEIQRTEQGDSAMYLCASSFRGVLNEQFFGPGTRLTVL.

J is TRBJ2-1 and V is TRBV7-8, with 13 bases matching TRBD2. Germline-derived CDR1 and CDR2 are SGHVS and FQNEAQ. The CDR3 is 14 residues long. Trimming cost V 3 bases and J 9 bases; bases outside gene matches: 2. For the CDR3, the DNA is TGTGCCAGCAGCTTGGGACTAGCGGGAACTGAGCAGTTCTTC. Translation gives CASSLGLAGTEQFF.

The chain joins TRBV7-9 to TRBJ1-4, with 7 bases identical to TRBD1. CDR1 is SEHNR and CDR2 is FQNEAQ in the germline V gene (reference sequence). The V and J ends lost 4 bases and 4 bases, in that order; junction bases with no gene match: 6. The CDR3 spans 15 residues. The CDR3 protein is CASSSGTDFNEKLFF. CDR3 DNA sequence: TGTGCCAGCAGCTCAGGGACAGATTTTAATGAAAAACTGTTTTTT.

The V and J genes are TRBV28 and TRBJ1-2, with a tentative D call TRBD1 (5 bases). Germline-derived CDR1 and CDR2 are MDHEN and SYDVKM. This CDR3 is 14 amino acids long. V gave up 2 bases and J gave up 4 bases, with 11 bases separating them. CDR3 sequence (DNA): TGTGCCAGCAGTTTACGGTTCAGGGTCTATGGCTACACCTTC. Encoded protein: CASSLRFRVYGYTF.

The V call is TRBV4-3, the J call TRBJ2-7; 7 bases line up with TRBD1. The trim removed 3 bases at V and 5 bases at J, leaving 4 bases unmatched. From germline, CDR1 is LGHNA and CDR2 YSLEER. The CDR3 has 13 residues. For the CDR3, the DNA is TGCGCCAGCAGCCATAGTCAGGGGGACGAGCAGTACTTC. Protein sequence: CASSHSQGDEQYF.

J is TRBJ1-3 and V is TRBV7-2, with D possibly matching TRBD1 (5 bases). The CDR3 is 14 residues long. The V end lost 2 bases, the J end lost 3 bases, and 8 bases lay between the germline ends. CDR1 is SGHTA, CDR2 FQGNSA, per germline. CDR3 residues: CASSLQGSGNTIYF. The CDR3, as DNA: TGTGCCAGCAGCTTACAGGGCAGTGGAAACACCATATATTTT. Combining the CDR3 with reference TRBV7-2 and TRBJ1-3 gives the whole variable domain GAGVSQSPSNKVTEKGKDVELRCDPISGHTALYWYRQSLGQGLEFLIYFQGNSAPDKSGLPSDRFSAERTGGSVSTLTIQRTQQEDSAVYLCASSLQGSGNTIYFGEGSWLTVV.

The chain uses TRBV27 and TRBJ1-1, with TRBD1 identical over 8 bases. This CDR3 has 14 residues. The V and J ends lost 2 bases and 11 bases, in that order; junction bases with no gene match: 10. The germline CDR1 and CDR2 sequences are MNHEY and SMNVEV (reference sequence). This chain's CDR3 is CASSLTRTGSLAFF. The CDR3 coding sequence is TGTGCCAGCAGTTTAACTCGGACAGGGAGTTTGGCTTTCTTT.